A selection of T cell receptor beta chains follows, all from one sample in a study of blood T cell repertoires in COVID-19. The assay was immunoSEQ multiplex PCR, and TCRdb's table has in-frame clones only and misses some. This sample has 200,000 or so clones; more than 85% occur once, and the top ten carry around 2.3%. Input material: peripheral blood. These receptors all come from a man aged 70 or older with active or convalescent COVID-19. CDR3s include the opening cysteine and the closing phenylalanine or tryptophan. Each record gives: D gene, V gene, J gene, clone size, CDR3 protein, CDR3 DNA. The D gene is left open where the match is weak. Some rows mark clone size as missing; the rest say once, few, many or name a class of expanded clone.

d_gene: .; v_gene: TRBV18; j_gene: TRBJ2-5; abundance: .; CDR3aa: CASSPFRYQETQYF; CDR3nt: TGTGCCAGCTCACCATTCAGGTACCAAGAGACCCAGTACTTC
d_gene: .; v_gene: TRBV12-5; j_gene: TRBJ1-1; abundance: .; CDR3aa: CASGFSGNTEAFF; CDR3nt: TGTGCTAGTGGATTTTCGGGAAACACTGAAGCTTTCTTT
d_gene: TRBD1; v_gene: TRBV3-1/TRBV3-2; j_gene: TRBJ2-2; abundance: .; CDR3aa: CASQRQGVNTGELFF; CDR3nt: TGTGCCAGCCAGAGACAGGGGGTTAACACCGGGGAGCTGTTTTTT
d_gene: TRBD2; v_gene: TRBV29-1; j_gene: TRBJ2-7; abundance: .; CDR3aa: CSVEFGGRVNEQYF; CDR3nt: TGCAGCGTTGAATTCGGAGGGAGGGTCAACGAGCAGTACTTC
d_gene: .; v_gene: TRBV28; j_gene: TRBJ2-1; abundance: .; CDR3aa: CASSSRGHNEQFF; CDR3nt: TGTGCCAGCAGTTCGAGAGGGCACAATGAGCAGTTCTTC
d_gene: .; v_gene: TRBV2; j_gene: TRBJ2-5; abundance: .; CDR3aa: CASSFGRGEETQYF; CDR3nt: TGTGCCAGCAGTTTTGGCAGGGGGGAGGAGACCCAGTACTTC
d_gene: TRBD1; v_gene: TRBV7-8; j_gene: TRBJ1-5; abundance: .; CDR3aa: CASSLNRGISNQPQHF; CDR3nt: TGTGCCAGCAGCTTAAACAGGGGAATTAGCAATCAGCCCCAGCATTTT
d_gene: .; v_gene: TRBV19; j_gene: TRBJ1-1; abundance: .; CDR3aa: CASEGNRVNTEAFF; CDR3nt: TGTGCCAGTGAGGGTAACAGGGTGAACACTGAAGCTTTCTTT
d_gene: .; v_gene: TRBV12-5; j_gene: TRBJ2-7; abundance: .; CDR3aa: CATLRGSPTYEQYF; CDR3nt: TGTGCTACCCTGAGGGGGTCTCCTACCTACGAGCAGTACTTC
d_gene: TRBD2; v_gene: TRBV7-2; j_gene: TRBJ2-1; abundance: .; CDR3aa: CASNPGLAQTNQFF; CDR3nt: TGTGCCAGCAACCCAGGACTAGCGCAAACCAACCAGTTCTTC
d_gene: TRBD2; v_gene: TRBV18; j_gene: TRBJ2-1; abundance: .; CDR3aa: CASSAQLALSSYNEQFF; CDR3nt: TGTGCCAGCTCAGCGCAACTAGCGCTGAGCTCCTACAATGAGCAGTTCTTC
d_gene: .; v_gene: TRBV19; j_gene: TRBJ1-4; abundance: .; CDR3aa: CASSATAGNEKLFF; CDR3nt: TGTGCCAGTAGTGCGACGGCGGGGAATGAAAAACTGTTTTTT
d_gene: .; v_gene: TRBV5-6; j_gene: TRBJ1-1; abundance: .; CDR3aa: CASSFGDYSEAFF; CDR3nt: TGTGCCAGCAGCTTCGGGGACTATTCTGAAGCTTTCTTT
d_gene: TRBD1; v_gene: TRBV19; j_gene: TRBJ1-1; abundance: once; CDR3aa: CASSRQGVNTEAFF; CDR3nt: TGTGCCAGTAGTAGACAGGGGGTTAACACTGAAGCTTTCTTT
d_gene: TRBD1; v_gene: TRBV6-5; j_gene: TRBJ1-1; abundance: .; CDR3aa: CASSPPTGGTEAFF; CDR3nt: TGTGCCAGCAGCCCCCCCACAGGGGGCACTGAAGCTTTCTTT
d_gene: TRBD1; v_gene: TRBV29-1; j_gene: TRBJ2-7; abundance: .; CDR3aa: CSVGTASYEQYF; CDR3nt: TGCAGCGTCGGGACAGCCTCCTACGAGCAGTACTTC
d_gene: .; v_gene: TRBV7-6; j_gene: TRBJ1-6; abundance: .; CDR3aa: CASSLLQGNNSPLHF; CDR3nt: TGTGCCAGCAGCTTACTCCAGGGTAATAATTCACCCCTCCACTTT
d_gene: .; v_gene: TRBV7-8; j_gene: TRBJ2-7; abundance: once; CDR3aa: CASSFGQGGSYEQYF; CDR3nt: TGTGCCAGCAGCTTTGGTCAGGGGGGCTCCTACGAGCAGTACTTC
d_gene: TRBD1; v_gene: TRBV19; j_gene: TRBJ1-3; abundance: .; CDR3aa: CASSIWDLQGASGNTIYF; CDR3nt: TGTGCCAGTAGTATTTGGGATCTCCAGGGGGCCTCTGGAAACACCATATATTTT
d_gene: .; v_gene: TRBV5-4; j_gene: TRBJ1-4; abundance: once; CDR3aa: CASSLGRGLRGEKLFF; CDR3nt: TGTGCCAGCAGCTTGGGCAGGGGCCTTCGGGGAGAAAAACTGTTTTTT
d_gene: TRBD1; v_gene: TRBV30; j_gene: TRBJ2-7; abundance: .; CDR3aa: CAWSQQGASEQYF; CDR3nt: TGTGCCTGGAGCCAACAGGGGGCGAGCGAGCAGTACTTC
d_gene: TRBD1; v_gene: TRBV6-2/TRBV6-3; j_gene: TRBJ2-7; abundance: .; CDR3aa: CASSPWDRGSYEQYF; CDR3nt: TGTGCCAGCAGTCCCTGGGACAGGGGCTCCTACGAGCAGTACTTC
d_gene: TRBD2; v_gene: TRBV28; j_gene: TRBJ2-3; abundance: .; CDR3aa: CASSPGLAGADTQYF; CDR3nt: TGTGCCAGCAGTCCGGGACTAGCGGGAGCCGATACGCAGTATTTT
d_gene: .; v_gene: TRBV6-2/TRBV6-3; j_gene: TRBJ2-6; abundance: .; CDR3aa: CASSYRGGDSGANVLTF; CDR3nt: TGTGCCAGCAGTTATCGGGGCGGGGACTCTGGGGCCAACGTCCTGACTTTC
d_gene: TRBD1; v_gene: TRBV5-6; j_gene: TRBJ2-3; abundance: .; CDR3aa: CASSLVGRGSDTQYF; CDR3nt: TGTGCCAGCAGCCTGGTGGGCAGGGGGTCAGATACGCAGTATTTT
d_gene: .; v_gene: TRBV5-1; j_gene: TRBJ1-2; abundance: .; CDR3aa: CASSSGLPYGYTF; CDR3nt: TGCGCCAGCAGCTCGGGACTCCCCTATGGCTACACCTTC
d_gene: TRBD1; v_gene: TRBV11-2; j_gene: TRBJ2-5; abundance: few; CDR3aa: CASSKTGDDQETQYF; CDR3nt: TGTGCCAGCAGCAAGACAGGGGATGATCAAGAGACCCAGTACTTC
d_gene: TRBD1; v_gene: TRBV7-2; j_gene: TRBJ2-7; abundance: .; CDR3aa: CASSVWTGFYEQYF; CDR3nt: TGTGCCAGCAGCGTTTGGACAGGGTTCTACGAGCAGTACTTC
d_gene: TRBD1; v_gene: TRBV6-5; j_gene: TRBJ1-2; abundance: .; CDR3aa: CASTTGAYGYTF; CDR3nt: TGTGCCAGCACTACAGGGGCCTATGGCTACACCTTC
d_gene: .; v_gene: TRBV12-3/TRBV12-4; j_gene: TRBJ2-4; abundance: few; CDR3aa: CASARHAENIQYF; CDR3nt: TGTGCCAGCGCCCGCCATGCGGAAAACATTCAGTACTTC
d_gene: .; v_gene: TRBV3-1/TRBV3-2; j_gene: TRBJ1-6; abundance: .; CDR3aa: CASSQEWGQNSPLHF; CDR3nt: TGTGCCAGCAGCCAAGAGTGGGGGCAGAATTCACCCCTCCACTTT
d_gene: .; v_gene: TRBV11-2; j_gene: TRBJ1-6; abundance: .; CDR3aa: CASSLGHTALYNSPLHF; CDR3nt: TGTGCCAGCAGCCTAGGACACACAGCCCTGTATAATTCACCCCTCCACTTT
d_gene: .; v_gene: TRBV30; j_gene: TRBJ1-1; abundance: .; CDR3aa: CAWSQGALGSNEAFF; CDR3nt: TGTGCCTGGAGTCAAGGGGCGCTGGGCAGTAATGAAGCTTTCTTT
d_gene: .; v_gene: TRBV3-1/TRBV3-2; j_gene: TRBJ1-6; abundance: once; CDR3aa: CASTPGRGSNSPLHF; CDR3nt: TGTGCCAGCACCCCGGGCCGTGGGAGTAATTCACCCCTCCACTTT
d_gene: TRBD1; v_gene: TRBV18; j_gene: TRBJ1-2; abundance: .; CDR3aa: CASSDLPGQGMFGYTF; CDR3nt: TGTGCCAGCTCAGACTTACCGGGACAGGGGATGTTTGGCTACACCTTC
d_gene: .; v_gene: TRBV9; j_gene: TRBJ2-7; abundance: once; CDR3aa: CASSVGDTAYEQYF; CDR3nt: TGTGCCAGCAGCGTAGGGGACACAGCCTACGAGCAGTACTTC
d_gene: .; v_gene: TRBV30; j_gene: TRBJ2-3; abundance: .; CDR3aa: CARGTTDTQYF; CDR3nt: TGTGCCAGAGGGACTACAGATACGCAGTATTTT
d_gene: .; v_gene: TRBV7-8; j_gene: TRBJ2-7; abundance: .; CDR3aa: CASSLQVVAYEQYF; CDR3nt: TGTGCCAGCAGCCTCCAGGTGGTGGCCTACGAGCAGTACTTC
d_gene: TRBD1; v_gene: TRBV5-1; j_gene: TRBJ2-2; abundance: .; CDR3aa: CASSSTGQKFANTGELFF; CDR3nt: TGCGCCAGCAGCTCTACGGGACAGAAGTTCGCGAACACCGGGGAGCTGTTTTTT
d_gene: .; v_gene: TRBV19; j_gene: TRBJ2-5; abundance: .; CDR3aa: CASSIRGTQETQYF; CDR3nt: TGTGCCAGTAGTATTCGGGGGACCCAAGAGACCCAGTACTTC
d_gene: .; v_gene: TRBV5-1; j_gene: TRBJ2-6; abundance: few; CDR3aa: CASSLGQGANVLTF; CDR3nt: TGCGCCAGCAGCTTGGGCCAGGGGGCCAACGTCCTGACTTTC
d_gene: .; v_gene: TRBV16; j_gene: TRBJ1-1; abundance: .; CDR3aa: CASSQDMDSKAFF; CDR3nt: TGTGCCAGCAGCCAGGACATGGACAGTAAAGCTTTCTTT
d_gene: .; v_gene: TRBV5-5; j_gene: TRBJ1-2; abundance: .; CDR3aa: CASSSEGGRGYTF; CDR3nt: TGTGCCAGCAGCTCTGAGGGCGGTCGTGGCTACACCTTC
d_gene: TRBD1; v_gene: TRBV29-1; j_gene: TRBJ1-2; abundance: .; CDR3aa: CSVVDRGRIYGYTF; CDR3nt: TGCAGCGTTGTCGACAGGGGGCGCATCTATGGCTACACCTTC
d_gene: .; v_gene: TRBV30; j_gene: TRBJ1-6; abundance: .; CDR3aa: CAWSRGGRVRSPLHF; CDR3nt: TGTGCCTGGAGTAGAGGAGGGAGGGTGAGATCACCCCTCCACTTT
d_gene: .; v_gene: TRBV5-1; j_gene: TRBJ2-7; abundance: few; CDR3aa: CASSFTTGTRGYEQYF; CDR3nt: TGCGCCAGCAGCTTTACGACCGGGACGCGGGGATACGAGCAGTACTTC
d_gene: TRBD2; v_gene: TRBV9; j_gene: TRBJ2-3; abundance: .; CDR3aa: CASSPHRLADTDTQYF; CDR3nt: TGTGCCAGCAGCCCACATAGACTAGCGGACACAGATACGCAGTATTTT
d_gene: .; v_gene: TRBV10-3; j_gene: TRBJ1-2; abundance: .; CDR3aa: CAISQQDKAYGYTF; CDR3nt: TGTGCCATCAGCCAGCAGGACAAGGCCTATGGCTACACCTTC
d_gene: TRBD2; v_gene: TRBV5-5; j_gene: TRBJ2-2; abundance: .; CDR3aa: CASSPGLAGNTGELFF; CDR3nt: TGTGCCAGCAGCCCGGGACTAGCGGGAAACACCGGGGAGCTGTTTTTT
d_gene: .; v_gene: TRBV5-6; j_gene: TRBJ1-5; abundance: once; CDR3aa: CASSLNSGEPQHF; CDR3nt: TGTGCCAGCAGCTTGAACAGTGGCGAGCCCCAGCATTTT
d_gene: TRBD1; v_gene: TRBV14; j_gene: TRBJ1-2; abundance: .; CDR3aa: CASSQTDRTGYTF; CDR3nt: TGTGCCAGCAGCCAAACGGACAGGACCGGCTACACCTTC
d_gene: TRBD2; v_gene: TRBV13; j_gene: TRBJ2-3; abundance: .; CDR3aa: CASSHRTSPRTDTQYF; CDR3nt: TGTGCCAGCAGCCATAGGACTAGCCCTCGCACAGATACGCAGTATTTT
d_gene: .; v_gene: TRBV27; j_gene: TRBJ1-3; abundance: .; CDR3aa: CASSLSGAPGNTIYF; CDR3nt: TGTGCCAGCAGTTTATCAGGGGCGCCGGGAAACACCATATATTTT
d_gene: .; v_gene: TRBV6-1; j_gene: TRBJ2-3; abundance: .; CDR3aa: CASSEEWGRTDTQYF; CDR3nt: TGTGCCAGCAGTGAAGAGTGGGGGCGAACAGATACGCAGTATTTT
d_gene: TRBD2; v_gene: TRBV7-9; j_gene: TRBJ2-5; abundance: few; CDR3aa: CASSIIAGVVETQYF; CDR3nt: TGTGCCAGCAGCATAATAGCGGGGGTGGTGGAGACCCAGTACTTC
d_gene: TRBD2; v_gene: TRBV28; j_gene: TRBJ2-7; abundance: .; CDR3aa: CASRSLAGPRGEQYF; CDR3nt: TGTGCCAGCAGGAGTCTAGCGGGACCTAGGGGGGAGCAGTACTTC
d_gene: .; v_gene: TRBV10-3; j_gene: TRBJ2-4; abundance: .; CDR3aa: CAISETSDGGLEYF; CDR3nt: TGTGCCATCAGTGAGACTAGCGACGGGGGGCTGGAGTACTTC